The 20 T cell receptor beta chains reported below all come from one sample, sequenced in a study of T cell responses to AZD1222 COVID-19 vaccine (dated by TCRdb to the early 2020s). Read against the paper, the sample's time point label means: baseline before first vaccination. Library generation was performed with the immunoSEQ multiplex PCR assay. TCRdb's version of the immuneACCESS table is confined to in-frame rearrangements and falls short of the full clone set. An unresolved V gene accounts for under half of the shortfall where checked; the remainder is of unknown origin. The sample table holds 98,000 or so clones, of which around nine tenths were seen once. Around 9% of the sample belongs to the ten largest clones. The sequences come from peripheral blood, collected on day 0 of AZD1222 vaccination. All receptors come from an adult in good health.

This rearrangement joins TRBV4-1 to TRBJ2-5; TRBD2 aligns across 13 bases. V lost 2 bases to trimming and J lost 2 bases; unmatched junction nucleotides: 2. Per the germline V gene, CDR1 is MGHRA and CDR2 is YSYEKL. This CDR3 region has 16 residues. CDR3 residues: CASSQSTSGGQETQYF. The CDR3 coding sequence is TGCGCCAGCAGCCAATCGACTAGCGGGGGGCAAGAGACCCAGTACTTC.

This chain links TRBV19 with TRBJ2-7; D might be TRBD1 (6 bases). The CDR3 is 17 amino acids. V was pared by 4 bases and J by 6 bases, with 25 bases between. From germline, CDR1 is LNHDA and CDR2 SQIVND (reference sequence). DNA of the CDR3: TGTGCCAGTAGTACAAGTTCGGGACACCCCCCGACAGGCGAGCAGTACTTC. Amino acid sequence: CASSTSSGHPPTGEQYF.

The V gene is TRBV6-5, the J gene TRBJ1-2, with D maybe TRBD1 (5 bases). V was clipped by 9 bases and J by 4 bases, with 9 bases between them. Germline V gene sequence: CDR1 MNHEY, CDR2 SVGAGI. The CDR3 spans 11 residues. The DNA of the CDR3 is TGTGCCAGTTCCCAGGGCTATGGCTACACCTTC. It is translated as CASSQGYGYTF.

CDR3 coding DNA: TGCGCCAGCAGCCCTCGGGACAGGGGGCTGAACACTGAAGCTTTCTTT. As protein: CASSPRDRGLNTEAFF. This chain links TRBV4-1 with TRBJ1-1, with TRBD1 matching over 12 bases. Germline V CDR1 and CDR2: MGHRA, YSYEKL. V lost 4 bases to trimming and J lost 0 bases; unmatched junction nucleotides: 3. The CDR3 has 16 amino acids.

This chain links TRBV27 with TRBJ1-5; D perhaps matches TRBD1 (5 bases). The ends were cut back, 1 base at V and 5 bases at J, with 18 bases in the middle. Germline CDR1 and CDR2: MNHEY and SMNVEV (reference sequence). This CDR3 is 17 amino acids long. In nucleotides, the CDR3 is TGTGCCAGCAGTTTATTTGGGGCCGATTATTACGATCAGCCCCAGCATTTT. This encodes CASSLFGADYYDQPQHF.

This chain links TRBV7-2 with TRBJ1-5; 10 positions match TRBD1. Germline V gene lookup returns CDR1 SGHTA and CDR2 FQGNSA. The CDR3 totals 15 residues. The J segment lost 4 bases and the V segment lost 3 bases, leaving 3 bases of the junction unmatched. Written as DNA, the CDR3 is TGTGCCAGCAGCTTGGACAGGGGGTCAAATCAGCCCCAGCATTTT. Translation: CASSLDRGSNQPQHF.

V gene TRBV3-1 (or the pseudogene TRBV3-2) combines with J gene TRBJ2-7, with D possibly matching TRBD2 (6 bases). The germline gives CDR1 LGHDT, CDR2 YNNKEL (reference sequence). Deletions cut 4 bases from V and 7 bases from J, with 8 bases between. The CDR3 runs 11 residues. The CDR3 is CASSRRGEQYF. The CDR3 DNA sequence: TGTGCCAGCAGCCGGAGGGGAGAGCAGTACTTC.

The V and J genes are TRBV18 and TRBJ2-3; no firm D call. CDR1 and CDR2 from the germline V gene are KGHSH and LQKENI. V gave up 2 bases and J gave up 4 bases, with 10 bases separating them. CDR3 size: 14 residues. CDR3 sequence: CASSPNLGPDTQYF. The CDR3 coding sequence is TGTGCCAGCTCACCAAATCTGGGCCCAGATACGCAGTATTTT.

Regarding this clone: One end of the junction varies from germline; a read error may be responsible. The chain recombines TRBV19 with TRBJ1-1; D gene uncertain. CDR1 is LNHDA and CDR2 is SQIVND in the germline V gene (reference sequence). The CDR3 extends over 17 amino acids. The CDR3 DNA sequence: TGTGCCAGTAGTCTAGGGCGCCCTAGGATCATGAACATTGAAGCTTTCTTT. Protein product: CASSLGRPRIMNIEAFF. Drawing the rest from reference TRBV19 and TRBJ1-1, the complete variable domain is DGGITQSPKYLFRKEGQNVTLSCEQNLNHDAMYWYRQDPGQGLRLIYYSQIVNDFQKGDIAEGYSVSREKKESFPLTVTSAQKNPTAFYLCASSLGRPRIMNIEAFFGQGTRLTVV.

Worth noting for this clone: Germline and junction disagree at one end, which may indicate a read error. This chain links TRBV7-7 with TRBJ2-5; D is possibly TRBD1 (5 bases). There are 15 residues in the CDR3. Germline lookup yields CDR1 SSHAT and CDR2 FNYEAQ (reference sequence). Written as DNA, the CDR3 is TGTGCTAGCAGCCGATCAGGGTCTGGTAAGGAGACCCAGTACTTC. Encoded protein: CASSRSGSGKETQYF.

A word on this clone: The junction differs from germline at one of its ends, possibly a read error. The chain has TRBV28 and TRBJ1-1; possible D gene TRBD1, 5 bases. This CDR3 has 12 amino acids. Per germline, CDR1 MDHEN and CDR2 SYDVKM. This CDR3 reads CASNSMGDRDVF. In DNA form, the CDR3 reads TGTGCCAGCAACTCTATGGGTGACCGGGACGTCTTT.

The V gene is TRBV3-1 (or the pseudogene TRBV3-2), the J gene TRBJ2-1; D not certain. The germline V gene has CDR1 LGHDT and CDR2 YNNKEL (reference sequence). The ends were cut back, 1 base at V and 5 bases at J, with 15 bases in the middle. The CDR3 runs to 16 residues. For the CDR3, the DNA is TGTGCCAGCAGCCAAGCTCTGATAGGGTTCAACAATGAGCAGTTCTTC. Translation gives CASSQALIGFNNEQFF.

V and J are TRBV11-2 and TRBJ2-4, with D perhaps matching TRBD1 or TRBD2 (5 bases each). This CDR3 has 13 amino acids. V lost 5 bases and J 7 bases, leaving 12 bases between the germline ends. CDR1 and CDR2 from the germline V gene are SGHAT and FQNNGV. CDR3 in amino acids: CASSQGTFNIQYF. CDR3 nucleotide sequence: TGTGCCAGCAGCCAAGGGACCTTTAACATTCAGTACTTC.

In its sample, this clone was seen once. The J gene is TRBJ1-6, the V gene TRBV5-4; a possible D gene is TRBD1 (5 bases). Trimming left V 4 bases short and J 7 bases short, with 12 bases between. Per the germline V gene, CDR1 is SGHNT and CDR2 is YYREEE (reference sequence). The length of the CDR3 is 14 residues. CDR3 bases: TGTGCCAGCAGCCATGGACAAGCAAATTCACCCCTCCACTTT. As protein: CASSHGQANSPLHF.

V gene TRBV21-1 combines with J gene TRBJ2-7; the table gives TRBD1 as D, unverified against the DNA. TRBV21-1 is given as a pseudogene. The CDR3 has 16 amino acids. DNA for the CDR3: TGTGCCAGCGGGGGACAGGGGGAAAAGCCTACGCGGGTGCAGTACTTC. Encoded protein: CASGGQGEKPTRVQYF.

This sequence joins TRBV21-1 and TRBJ2-1. TRBV21-1 is tagged as a pseudogene. CDR3 length equals 14 residues. DNA of the CDR3: TGTGCCAGCAGCTCCCGGGACCCGTGGAATGAGCAGTTCTTC. It encodes CASSSRDPWNEQFF.

This rearrangement joins TRBV28 to TRBJ1-1; unclear D gene. The CDR3 is made up of 12 amino acids. Looked up from germline, CDR1 is MDHEN and CDR2 is SYDVKM. Between the trimmed V and J ends, which lost 3 bases and 4 bases, there was a span of 6 bases. This CDR3 is CASSFLRTEAFF. In DNA, the CDR3 is TGTGCCAGCAGTTTTTTGCGCACTGAAGCTTTCTTT.

This clone was seen just once. The gene calls are TRBV6-5 and TRBJ1-6; tentatively, D is TRBD1 (6 bases). CDR1 is MNHEY, CDR2 SVGAGI, per germline. Trimming cost V 6 bases and J 7 bases, with 13 bases left between them. CDR3 length equals 14 residues. The DNA for the CDR3 is TGTGCCAGCAGACTACAGGGTTCGAATTCACCCCTCCACTTT. Protein: CASRLQGSNSPLHF.

The chain's CDR3 is CASSWEWGTDTQYF. CDR3 sequence (DNA): TGCGCCAGCAGCTGGGAGTGGGGCACAGATACGCAGTATTTT. The V and J genes are TRBV5-1 and TRBJ2-3, with a tentative D call TRBD2 (5 bases). The V gene lost 3 bases and the J gene lost 1 base, with 9 bases spanning the gap. The CDR3 spans 14 residues. Germline values: CDR1 SGHRS, CDR2 YFSETQ.

The chain is built from TRBV6-5 and TRBJ1-5; 7 positions agree with TRBD1. The V gene's germline CDR1 is MNHEY and CDR2 SVGAGI. The CDR3 covers 14 residues. The trim removed 9 bases at V and 4 bases at J, leaving 9 bases unmatched. This CDR3 is CASDLGQKNQPQHF. CDR3 nucleotides: TGTGCCAGTGACCTGGGACAGAAAAATCAGCCCCAGCATTTT.